The entry that follows covers one TCR beta chain sequence. The antigen is unknown. This record comes from a study of beta chain features in type 1 diabetes. The ends were cut back, 2 bases at V and 3 bases at J, with 5 bases in the middle. Per the germline V gene, CDR1 is KGHSH and CDR2 is LQKENI. The CDR3 sequence is 12 residues long. Overall study results and limits: Cells carrying high TCR expression could end up over-represented when cDNA is sequenced.

The isolated RNA, all of it, was reverse transcribed, so expressed TCRB transcripts were what got sequenced. Here immunoSEQ multiplex PCR was the method, and the copy in TCRdb shows in-frame clones only, minus some. The repertoire includes around 250,000 clones, 25% to 30% of them detected once, and 4% sits in the top ten. This receptor was taken from a man aged 25 to 40 in good health. The rearrangement links TRBV18 to TRBJ2-7; D remains ambiguous. Sequencing was done on a sample of central memory CD4+ T cells from blood. The CDR3 DNA reads as TGTGCCAGCTCACCAAACCGCTACGAGCAGTACTTC. Translated, it gives CASSPNRYEQYF.